These T cell receptor beta chains were read from a single sample in a study of cytomegalovirus exposure and HLA in healthy donors. Data came from immunoSEQ multiplex PCR; TCRdb stores just in-frame clones and leaves some out. Here the sample spans over 150,000 clones, about 86% being singletons. Sequencing input: PBMCs. These receptors all stem from a human donor in good health. Each CDR3 is given with its conserved first and last residue. The order of the fields is J gene, V gene, CDR3 protein.

TRBJ1-2	TRBV7-3	CASSLGRWDGYTF
TRBJ2-7	TRBV25-1	CASSEYRMGSTEQYF
TRBJ2-3	TRBV29-1	CSVDSGGTSLDTQYF
TRBJ1-2	TRBV11-2	CASRLRAGYGYTF
TRBJ1-5	TRBV6-6	CASAKQGLDQPQHF
TRBJ1-1	TRBV27	CASSTGDRGLAEAFF
TRBJ2-7	TRBV11-2	CASSLRGTAYEQYF
TRBJ2-1	TRBV30	CAWKSWASANEQFF
TRBJ2-3	TRBV6-9	CASSYLRRDTSSTDTQYF
TRBJ2-6	TRBV5-1	CASSLGQGAQYGANVLTF
TRBJ1-1	TRBV6-6	CASSPGTPVEAFF
TRBJ1-5	TRBV6-6	CASSRQGGQPQHF
TRBJ2-1	TRBV27	CASSFGTSVLERNEQFF
TRBJ2-1	TRBV6-5	CASSYRTALYNEQFF
TRBJ1-1	TRBV2	CASSLGQETEAFF
TRBJ2-7	TRBV7-8	CASSFGVLYEQYF
TRBJ2-1	TRBV27	CASSFLGGSSYNEQFF
TRBJ2-3	TRBV18	CASSPQLEGYTDTQYF
TRBJ2-7	TRBV28	CASSLTGYHEQYF
TRBJ1-5	TRBV19	CASSMGAGRYQPQHF
TRBJ1-1	TRBV6-5	CASSFSRGYMNTEAFF
TRBJ2-3	TRBV2	CASQIRGGTQYF
TRBJ2-2	TRBV28	CASSTPGGRGELFF
TRBJ2-3	TRBV28	CASSSPPGLDTQYF
TRBJ2-7	TRBV7-3	CASSKGQGESYEQYF
TRBJ2-2	TRBV28	CASSVSTGELFF
TRBJ2-5	TRBV5-8	CASSLLVVETQYF
TRBJ2-7	TRBV7-2	CASSLLTGNYEQYF
TRBJ2-4	TRBV28	CASSFFDGGKNIQYF
TRBJ1-1	TRBV5-1	CASSLAGTMNTEAFF
TRBJ1-2	TRBV30	CAWTGENGRHGYTF
TRBJ1-5	TRBV27	CASSPTTGMNQPQHF
TRBJ1-2	TRBV2	CASTSLRQGYGYTF
TRBJ1-2	TRBV7-9	CASSSGQGLYGYTF
TRBJ2-3	TRBV27	CASRRDSFARTDTQYF
TRBJ2-3	TRBV9	CASSTSRGTDTQYF
TRBJ1-2	TRBV10-2	CASMGGLNGYTF
TRBJ1-5	TRBV2	CASSEGAPVNQPQHF
TRBJ1-5	TRBV27	CASSWRGRQPQHF
TRBJ2-7	TRBV6-1	CASSRDDSSSYEQYF
TRBJ1-2	TRBV29-1	CSVEVDRRYYGYTF